The clone carrying this T cell receptor beta chain was observed many times. The antigen is not known. Each CDR3 protein is one row after TCRdb ran MiXCR on the reads. This repertoire shows just over 300,000 distinct CDR3 sequences, about 17% found once; its top ten account for 12%. This entry belongs to a study of T cell repertoires in cytomegalovirus infection. Across the study: Shared public TCR beta signatures pointed to both CMV infection and a matching HLA type. Study-wide results and caveats: HLA-C-restricted CMV-specific TCR beta clonotypes were dominant in the ex vivo response. Summed public TCR beta family frequency identified CMV carriers bearing the relevant HLA.

Germline CDR1 MNHNS, CDR2 SASEGT. The V end lost 5 bases, the J end lost 6 bases, and 9 bases lay between the germline ends. CDR3 length: 12 amino acids. The chain is built from TRBV6-1 and TRBJ2-3, with D unclear. Sequencing was carried out using PBMCs. The origin of this receptor is a human donor in good health (CMV status not recorded). Some clones in this sample may be carry-over from other donors' samples. The CDR3: CASSKNEDTQYF. The CDR3 DNA reads as TGTGCCAGCAGTAAAAACGAGGATACGCAGTATTTT.